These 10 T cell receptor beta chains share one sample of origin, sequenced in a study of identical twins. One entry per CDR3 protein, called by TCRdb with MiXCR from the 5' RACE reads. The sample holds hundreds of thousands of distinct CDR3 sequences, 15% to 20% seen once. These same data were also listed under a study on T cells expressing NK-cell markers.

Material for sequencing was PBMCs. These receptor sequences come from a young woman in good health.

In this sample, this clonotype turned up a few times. The CDR3: CASSGTVSYGYTF. CDR3 in DNA: TGTGCCAGCAGTGGGACAGTCAGCTATGGCTACACCTTC. V and J are TRBV12-3 or TRBV12-4 and TRBJ1-2; the match to TRBD1 covers 7 bases. This CDR3 region has 13 residues. Germline trimming cut 5 bases from V and 4 bases from J; bases unmatched to any gene: 4.

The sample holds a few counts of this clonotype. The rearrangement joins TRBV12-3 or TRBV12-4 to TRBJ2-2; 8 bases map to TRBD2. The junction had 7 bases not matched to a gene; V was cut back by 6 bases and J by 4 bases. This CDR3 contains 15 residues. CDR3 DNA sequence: TGTGCCAGCAGGAACCGTAGCGGGACCACCGGGGAGCTGTTTTTT. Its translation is CASRNRSGTTGELFF.

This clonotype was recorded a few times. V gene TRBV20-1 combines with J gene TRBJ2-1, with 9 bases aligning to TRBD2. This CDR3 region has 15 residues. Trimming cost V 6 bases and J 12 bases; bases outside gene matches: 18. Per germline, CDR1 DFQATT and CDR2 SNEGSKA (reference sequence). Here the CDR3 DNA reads TGCAGTGCCCTAGCCTCCCTAGCGGGGCGCTACGGGCAGTTCTTC. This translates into CSALASLAGRYGQFF.

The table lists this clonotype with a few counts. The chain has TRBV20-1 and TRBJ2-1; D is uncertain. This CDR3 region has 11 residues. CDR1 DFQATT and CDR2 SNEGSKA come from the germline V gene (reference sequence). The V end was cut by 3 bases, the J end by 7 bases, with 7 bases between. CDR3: CSASRANEQFF. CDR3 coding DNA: TGCAGTGCTAGTAGAGCGAATGAGCAGTTCTTC.

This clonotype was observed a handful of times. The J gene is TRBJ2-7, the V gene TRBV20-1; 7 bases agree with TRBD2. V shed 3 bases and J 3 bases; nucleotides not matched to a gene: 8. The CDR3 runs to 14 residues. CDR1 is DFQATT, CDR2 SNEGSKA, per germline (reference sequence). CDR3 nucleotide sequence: TGCAGTGCTAGTAGCTCGGGGAGGGGCTACGAGCAGTACTTC. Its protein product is CSASSSGRGYEQYF.

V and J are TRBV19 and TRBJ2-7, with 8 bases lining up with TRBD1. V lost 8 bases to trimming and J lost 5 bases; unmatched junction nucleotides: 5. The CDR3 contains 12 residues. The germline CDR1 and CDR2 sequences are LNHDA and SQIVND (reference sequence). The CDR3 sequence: CASADRVHEQYF. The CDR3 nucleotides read TGTGCCAGTGCGGACAGGGTCCACGAGCAGTACTTC.

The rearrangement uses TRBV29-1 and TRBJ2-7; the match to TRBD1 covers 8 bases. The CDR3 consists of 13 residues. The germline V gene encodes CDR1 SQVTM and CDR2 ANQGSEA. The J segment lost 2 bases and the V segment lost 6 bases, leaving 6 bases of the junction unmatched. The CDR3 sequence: CSVGDRGPYEQYF. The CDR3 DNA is TGCAGCGTGGGAGACAGGGGACCCTACGAGCAGTACTTC.

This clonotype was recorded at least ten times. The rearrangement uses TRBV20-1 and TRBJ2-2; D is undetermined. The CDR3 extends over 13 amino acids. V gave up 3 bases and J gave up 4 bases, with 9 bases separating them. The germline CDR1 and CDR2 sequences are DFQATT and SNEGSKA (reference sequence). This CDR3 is CSASNLGTGELFF. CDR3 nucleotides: TGCAGTGCTAGTAATCTGGGCACCGGGGAGCTGTTTTTT.

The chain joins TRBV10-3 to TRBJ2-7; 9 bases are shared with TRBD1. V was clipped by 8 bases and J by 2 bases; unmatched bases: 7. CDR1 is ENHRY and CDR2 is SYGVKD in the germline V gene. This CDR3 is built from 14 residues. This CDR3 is CAIARDRVAYEQYF. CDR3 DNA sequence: TGTGCCATCGCCCGGGACAGGGTAGCCTACGAGCAGTACTTC.

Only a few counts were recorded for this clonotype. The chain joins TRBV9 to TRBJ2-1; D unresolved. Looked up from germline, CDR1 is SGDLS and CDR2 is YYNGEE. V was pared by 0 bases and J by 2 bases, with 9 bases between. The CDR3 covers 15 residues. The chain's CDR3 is CASSVGWSAYNEQFF. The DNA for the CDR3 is TGTGCCAGCAGCGTAGGATGGTCTGCCTACAATGAGCAGTTCTTC.